Listed below are T cell receptor beta chains from one sample, sequenced in a study of cytomegalovirus exposure and HLA in healthy donors. Profiled with immunoSEQ multiplex PCR; TCRdb holds only in-frame clones, not every one. The sample lists some 180,000 clones, about 89% occurring once. Specimen: PBMCs. The receptors were gathered from a man aged 25-45 years in good health and CMV-seropositive. Each CDR3 is given with its conserved first and last residue. The order of the fields is clone size, V gene, D gene, J gene, CDR3 protein, CDR3 DNA. D genes are given only for firm matches. Not every row has a clone size; where given, it reads once, few, many or a size class.

clone size: -
V gene: TRBV28
D gene: -
J gene: TRBJ1-2
CDR3 protein: CASSTNLRSGGYTF
CDR3 DNA: TGTGCCAGCAGTACAAACCTCAGGTCGGGCGGCTACACCTTC

clone size: -
V gene: TRBV27
D gene: TRBD1
J gene: TRBJ2-7
CDR3 protein: CASRATGGPYEQYF
CDR3 DNA: TGTGCCAGCAGAGCTACAGGGGGACCCTACGAGCAGTACTTC

clone size: -
V gene: TRBV25-1
D gene: -
J gene: TRBJ1-6
CDR3 protein: CASSDYGNSPLHF
CDR3 DNA: TGTGCCAGCAGTGATTACGGGAATTCACCCCTCCACTTT

clone size: -
V gene: TRBV7-7
D gene: -
J gene: TRBJ2-1
CDR3 protein: CASSLGRQENEQFF
CDR3 DNA: TGTGCCAGCAGCTTAGGTCGACAGGAAAATGAGCAGTTCTTC

clone size: -
V gene: TRBV14
D gene: -
J gene: TRBJ2-1
CDR3 protein: CASSPRVIGNEQFF
CDR3 DNA: TGTGCCAGCAGCCCCCGGGTCATCGGGAATGAGCAGTTCTTC

clone size: few
V gene: TRBV11-2
D gene: -
J gene: TRBJ2-4
CDR3 protein: CASSTGRVIQYF
CDR3 DNA: TGTGCCAGCAGTACGGGCCGGGTCATTCAGTACTTC

clone size: -
V gene: TRBV18
D gene: -
J gene: TRBJ2-7
CDR3 protein: CASSPPEIAQYYEQYF
CDR3 DNA: TGTGCCAGCTCACCACCGGAGATAGCCCAATACTACGAGCAGTACTTC

clone size: -
V gene: TRBV28
D gene: TRBD2
J gene: TRBJ2-7
CDR3 protein: CATSGTSGTYEQYF
CDR3 DNA: TGTGCCACCTCCGGGACTAGCGGAACCTACGAGCAGTACTTC

clone size: -
V gene: TRBV6-4
D gene: -
J gene: TRBJ1-2
CDR3 protein: CASSGGRLLLGYTF
CDR3 DNA: TGTGCCAGCAGTGGTGGCAGGCTACTCTTAGGCTACACCTTC

clone size: -
V gene: TRBV5-6
D gene: -
J gene: TRBJ1-2
CDR3 protein: CASSLSEGESYGYTF
CDR3 DNA: TGTGCCAGCAGCTTAAGTGAGGGGGAGAGCTATGGCTACACCTTC

clone size: -
V gene: TRBV6-1
D gene: TRBD1
J gene: TRBJ2-1
CDR3 protein: CASSWTGFNNEQFF
CDR3 DNA: TGTGCCAGCAGTTGGACAGGGTTCAACAATGAGCAGTTCTTC

clone size: few
V gene: TRBV9
D gene: -
J gene: TRBJ1-1
CDR3 protein: CASSGPSSEAFF
CDR3 DNA: TGTGCCAGCAGCGGCCCCAGCAGTGAAGCTTTCTTT

clone size: few
V gene: TRBV11-3
D gene: TRBD1
J gene: TRBJ1-1
CDR3 protein: CASSTRTGGNTEAFF
CDR3 DNA: TGTGCCAGCAGCACCCGGACAGGGGGCAACACTGAAGCTTTCTTT

clone size: -
V gene: TRBV5-1
D gene: -
J gene: TRBJ2-2
CDR3 protein: CASSFSEYTGELFF
CDR3 DNA: TGCGCCAGCAGCTTCTCGGAGTACACCGGGGAGCTGTTTTTT

clone size: -
V gene: TRBV6-1
D gene: -
J gene: TRBJ2-7
CDR3 protein: CASTETRVRYEQYF
CDR3 DNA: TGTGCCAGCACTGAGACCCGGGTGCGCTACGAGCAGTACTTC